Following are 4 T cell receptor beta chains from one sample sequenced in a study of cytomegalovirus exposure and HLA in healthy donors. The method was immunoSEQ multiplex PCR; TCRdb's version includes in-frame clones alone and lacks a portion of them. The table includes 200,000 to 250,000 clones, 75% to 90% detected once. Sequenced input: PBMCs. Receptors were obtained from a woman in her 30s in good health and CMV-seropositive.

The J gene is TRBJ2-5, the V gene TRBV2, with 7 bases identical to TRBD1. The CDR3 is 14 residues long. Germline V gene sequence: CDR1 SNHLY, CDR2 FYNNEI. The V segment lost 4 bases and the J segment 3 bases; nucleotides outside the gene matches: 5. CDR3 DNA sequence: TGTGCCAGCAGTGCAACGCAGGGGGAAGAGACCCAGTACTTC. Encoded protein: CASSATQGEETQYF.

The genes are TRBV28 and TRBJ1-1; D gene uncertain. The CDR3 extends over 15 amino acids. Trimming cost V 1 base and J 0 bases, with 9 bases left between them. Germline CDR1 and CDR2: MDHEN and SYDVKM. CDR3 nucleotides: TGTGCCAGCAGTTTATTTGGGCAGCTGAACACTGAAGCTTTCTTT. Protein sequence: CASSLFGQLNTEAFF.

This chain connects TRBV29-1 to TRBJ2-1, with 13 bases fitting TRBD2. This CDR3 region has 17 residues. The V segment lost 6 bases and the J segment 8 bases; nucleotides outside the gene matches: 16. The germline CDR1 and CDR2 sequences are SQVTM and ANQGSEA. CDR3 amino acids: CSVDSPGLAGSKYEQFF. The CDR3 bases are TGCAGCGTGGACTCTCCGGGACTAGCGGGGAGCAAGTATGAGCAGTTCTTC.

This clone was recorded only once. This chain uses TRBV9 with TRBJ1-2; D not resolved. V gave up 0 bases and J gave up 6 bases, with 12 bases separating them. Germline V gene lookup returns CDR1 SGDLS and CDR2 YYNGEE. The CDR3 is 14 amino acids. The CDR3 region has the DNA TGTGCCAGCAGCGTAGGGGTAGTGGGTGATGGCTACACCTTC. Encoded protein: CASSVGVVGDGYTF.